These 31 T cell receptor beta chains originate from one sample sequenced in a study of cytomegalovirus exposure and HLA in healthy donors. The PCR contained 60 Vbeta and 13 Jbeta primers. TCRdb's copy holds only in-frame clones and misses some; the assay was immunoSEQ multiplex PCR. The sample records 110,000 to 150,000 clones, 8.5% to 10% being singletons. Sequencing was performed on PBMCs. The receptors originated from a man aged 50 to 60 in good health and CMV-seronegative.

A few counts support this clone. V and J are TRBV30 and TRBJ1-4; a weak D match, TRBD1 (6 bases). The CDR3 consists of 13 residues. V was trimmed by 0 bases and J by 7 bases, leaving 9 bases between them. In germline, CDR1 is GTSNPN, CDR2 SVGIG (reference sequence). The DNA of the CDR3 is TGTGCCTGGAGTGTACAGGGCCCTGAAAAACTGTTTTTT. It specifies CAWSVQGPEKLFF.

The genes are TRBV29-1 and TRBJ1-2; 7 bases line up with TRBD1. The CDR3 loop spans 16 amino acids. CDR1 SQVTM and CDR2 ANQGSEA come from the germline V gene. V lost 0 bases, J lost 4 bases, and 11 bases stayed unmatched. The CDR3 sequence is CSVEDHHRGLRYGYTF. The CDR3 DNA sequence: TGCAGCGTTGAAGATCACCACAGGGGACTGCGCTATGGCTACACCTTC.

This sequence joins TRBV28 and TRBJ2-6, with 10 bases matching TRBD1. The length of the CDR3 is 18 residues. Trimming at V came to 1 base and at J to 4 bases, leaving 7 bases not matched to a gene. Germline CDR1 is MDHEN and CDR2 is SYDVKM. The CDR3 nucleotides read TGTGCCAGCAGTTTATCCCGACAGGGGGCCGGAGGGGCCAACGTCCTGACTTTC. Translating gives CASSLSRQGAGGANVLTF.

J is TRBJ1-2 and V is TRBV6-5, with 7 nucleotides matching TRBD1. Unmatched junction bases numbered 8, after V lost 4 bases and J lost 6 bases. Germline V lookup: CDR1 MNHEY, CDR2 SVGAGI. The CDR3 is 14 amino acids. CDR3 residues: CASSSSTGSNGYTF. Written as DNA, the CDR3 is TGTGCCAGCAGTTCCTCGACAGGGAGCAATGGCTACACCTTC.

This clone has a handful of counts. The chain uses TRBV5-8 and TRBJ1-2; a weak D match, TRBD1 (5 bases). The CDR3 contains 14 residues. Per the germline V gene, CDR1 is SGHTS and CDR2 is YDEGEE. The V and J ends lost 3 bases and 6 bases respectively, with 15 bases between them. CDR3 residues: CASSSTVQGDGYTF. As DNA, the CDR3 is TGTGCCAGCAGCTCGACCGTTCAGGGTGATGGCTACACCTTC.

This chain uses TRBV6-5 with TRBJ2-3, with D unclear. Germline V gives CDR1 MNHEY, CDR2 SVGAGI. Trimming left V 2 bases short and J 2 bases short, with 11 bases between. The CDR3 sequence is 15 residues long. The CDR3 DNA reads TGTGCCAGCAGTTACAGCCGGGTCTACACAGATACGCAGTATTTT. Its protein product is CASSYSRVYTDTQYF.

This clone was recorded a few times. The same CDR3 can be traced to other DNA sequences in this sample. V is TRBV5-1 and J is TRBJ2-3, with no clear D. This CDR3 spans 13 amino acids. The V end was cut by 3 bases, the J end by 1 base, with 6 bases between. Germline-derived CDR1 and CDR2 are SGHRS and YFSETQ. CDR3 sequence reads: CASSSPGTDTQYF. The CDR3 DNA sequence: TGCGCCAGCAGCTCCCCCGGCACAGATACGCAGTATTTT.

The genes are TRBV29-1 and TRBJ1-4, with D perhaps TRBD1 (6 bases). CDR3 size: 14 residues. CDR1 is SQVTM and CDR2 is ANQGSEA in the germline V gene. The V end was cut by 4 bases, the J end by 8 bases, with 17 bases between. The CDR3, as DNA: TGCAGCGTTGTAGAGGGCAGGGGATCGGAAAAACTGTTTTTT. This translates into CSVVEGRGSEKLFF.

Here the CDR3 reads CAGGSGFRLNTIYF. The CDR3 nucleotides read TGTGCCGGGGGGTCCGGGTTTCGCTTAAACACCATATATTTT. V usage is TRBV30 and J usage is TRBJ1-3; D may be TRBD1 (5 bases). CDR1 and CDR2 from the germline V gene are GTSNPN and SVGIG (reference sequence). The V end was cut by 8 bases, the J end by 6 bases, with 20 bases between. The CDR3 spans 14 residues.

The genes are TRBV19 and TRBJ2-2; TRBD1 aligns across 9 bases. There are 16 residues in the CDR3. Germline V gene sequence: CDR1 LNHDA, CDR2 SQIVND (reference sequence). Trimming removed 1 base from V and 4 bases from J; junction bases left unmatched: 4. CDR3 DNA sequence: TGTGCCAGTAGTATAGGACAGGGGGGGACCACCGGGGAGCTGTTTTTT. Its protein product is CASSIGQGGTTGELFF.

This clone was recorded a few times. This sequence joins TRBV6-1 and TRBJ2-7; 10 bases are a match to TRBD2. Germline values: CDR1 MNHNS, CDR2 SASEGT. Trimming cost V 6 bases and J 2 bases; bases outside gene matches: 7. The CDR3 length is 15 residues. The CDR3 coding sequence is TGTGCCAGCAGCCCAGGGACTAGCGTCACCTACGAGCAGTACTTC. This encodes CASSPGTSVTYEQYF.

The chain is built from TRBV11-2 and TRBJ2-4; 15 bases map to TRBD2. This CDR3 comprises 17 residues. The ends lost 5 bases at V and 7 bases at J; junction bases unmatched: 9. Germline values: CDR1 SGHAT, CDR2 FQNNGV. The CDR3 sequence is CASSMRTSGGDGNIQYF. CDR3 nucleotides: TGTGCCAGCAGCATGCGGACTAGCGGGGGGGATGGGAACATTCAGTACTTC.

The chain carries TRBV30 and TRBJ1-5; TRBD1 is a possible D gene (5 bases). This CDR3 comprises 15 residues. Per germline, CDR1 GTSNPN and CDR2 SVGIG (reference sequence). Trimming pared 6 bases from V and 2 bases from J, leaving 17 bases between. CDR3 in DNA: TGTGCCTGTAGCGGGGGGAATCAGGGCAATCAGCCCCAGCATTTT. Its translation is CACSGGNQGNQPQHF. Full variable domain (remainder filled in from reference TRBV30 and TRBJ1-5): SQTIHQWPATLVQPVGSPLSLECTVEGTSNPNLYWYRQAAGRGLQLLFYSVGIGQISSEVPQNLSASRPQDRQFILSSKKLLLSDSGFYLCACSGGNQGNQPQHFGDGTRLSIL.

The chain recombines TRBV7-2 with TRBJ1-1; no clear D. Looked up from germline, CDR1 is SGHTA and CDR2 is FQGNSA. The CDR3 loop spans 17 amino acids. Trimming removed 3 bases at V and 4 bases at J, with 21 bases between. The CDR3 DNA is TGTGCCAGCAGCTTGGGCGCTGGGTCCCGAGTGAGCACTGAAGCTTTCTTT. Its translation is CASSLGAGSRVSTEAFF.

The chain couples TRBV28 to TRBJ1-1; no clear D. Germline V CDR1 and CDR2: MDHEN, SYDVKM. The CDR3 totals 12 residues. The germline V and J ends were trimmed by 10 bases and 3 bases, with 12 bases remaining between them. Written as DNA, the CDR3 is TGTGCCACATCTGTCAGGTACACTGAAGCTTTCTTT. This translates into CATSVRYTEAFF.

In this sample, this clone turned up a few times. The chain carries TRBV2 and TRBJ1-4; 8 bases line up with TRBD1. Germline loops: CDR1 SNHLY, CDR2 FYNNEI. The CDR3 is 15 residues long. The J segment lost 7 bases and the V segment lost 6 bases, leaving 10 bases of the junction unmatched. The CDR3 spells CASSYTGTGAEKLFF. CDR3 coding DNA: TGTGCCAGCAGCTATACCGGGACAGGTGCTGAAAAACTGTTTTTT.

J is TRBJ2-1 and V is TRBV7-9; 10 bases are a match to TRBD2. The CDR3 is 16 residues long. V trimming: 5 bases; J trimming: 2 bases; junction bases outside the gene matches: 6. Germline V gene data show CDR1 as SEHNR and CDR2 as FQNEAQ (reference sequence). In DNA, the CDR3 is TGTGCCAGCAGCCAAGACGGGACTAGCGCCTACAATGAGCAGTTCTTC. Its protein product is CASSQDGTSAYNEQFF.

The chain uses TRBV19 and TRBJ1-1; no firm D call. The CDR3 length is 17 residues. V shed 7 bases and J shed 0 bases, with 21 bases lying between them. The germline V gene encodes CDR1 LNHDA and CDR2 SQIVND (reference sequence). The CDR3 is CASTHGVPIGLNTEAFF. DNA of the CDR3: TGTGCCAGTACCCATGGTGTTCCAATTGGCCTGAACACTGAAGCTTTCTTT.

This clone turned up a few times. This rearrangement joins TRBV18 to TRBJ2-1, with D possibly being TRBD1 (6 bases). The V end lost 2 bases, the J end lost 13 bases, and 21 bases lay between the germline ends. CDR1 is KGHSH and CDR2 is LQKENI in the germline V gene. The CDR3 has 15 amino acids. The CDR3 region is CASSPGDMGHALQFF. The CDR3 DNA reads as TGTGCCAGCTCACCAGGGGACATGGGTCACGCTCTTCAGTTCTTC.

V usage is TRBV6-5 and J usage is TRBJ1-3; TRBD1 might be the D (5 bases). V was shortened by 2 bases and J by 4 bases, with 9 bases between the two germline ends. Germline loops: CDR1 MNHEY, CDR2 SVGAGI. The CDR3 is 14 amino acids. CDR3 sequence: CASSYQGGGNTIYF. The CDR3 DNA follows: TGTGCCAGCAGTTACCAGGGAGGGGGAAACACCATATATTTT.

V is TRBV11-1 and J is TRBJ2-1; D is possibly TRBD1 (6 bases). V dropped 1 base and J dropped 8 bases, with 9 bases sitting between them. Germline V gives CDR1 SGHAT, CDR2 FQDESV (reference sequence). The CDR3 loop spans 13 amino acids. The CDR3 here is CASSLGQVYEQFF. The CDR3 coding sequence is TGTGCCAGCAGCTTAGGACAGGTATATGAGCAGTTCTTC.

This clone was counted a few times. This sequence joins TRBV19 and TRBJ1-5, with a possible D match to TRBD1 (6 bases). Germline V gene lookup returns CDR1 LNHDA and CDR2 SQIVND (reference sequence). CDR3 length equals 15 residues. V lost 2 bases, J lost 5 bases, and 13 bases lay in between. The CDR3 nucleotides read TGTGCCAGTAGTATAACGACAGGTAACGATCAGCCCCAGCATTTT. Its protein is CASSITTGNDQPQHF.

V is TRBV16 and J is TRBJ2-1; the match to TRBD2 covers 7 bases. Germline V gene lookup returns CDR1 KGHSY and CDR2 FQNENV. The CDR3 runs 13 residues. The V segment lost 1 base and the J segment 7 bases; nucleotides outside the gene matches: 1. The CDR3 reads CASSQWGGNEQFF. The CDR3 DNA reads as TGTGCCAGCAGCCAATGGGGGGGTAATGAGCAGTTCTTC.

This clone was seen a handful of times. DNA for the CDR3: TGCGCCAGCAAGATCGGGGGAAACAATGAGCAGTTCTTC. As protein: CASKIGGNNEQFF. This sequence joins TRBV5-1 and TRBJ2-1; tentatively, D is TRBD2 (6 bases). Germline loops: CDR1 SGHRS, CDR2 YFSETQ. V lost 6 bases, J lost 5 bases, and 12 bases lay in between. This CDR3 has 13 amino acids.

The chain is built from TRBV2 and TRBJ1-4, with 9 bases identical to TRBD1. Unmatched junction bases numbered 6, after V lost 6 bases and J lost 7 bases. Germline CDR1 SNHLY, CDR2 FYNNEI. The CDR3 is 14 residues long. This CDR3 reads CASRGGTGSEKLFF. The CDR3 DNA reads as TGTGCCAGCAGGGGTGGGACAGGGAGTGAAAAACTGTTTTTT.

The sample holds a few counts of this clone. The chain carries TRBV5-6 and TRBJ2-7, with D maybe TRBD1 (6 bases). Germline values: CDR1 SGHDT, CDR2 YYEEEE. V was cut by 4 bases and J by 1 base, with 9 bases left in between. This CDR3 has 13 residues. The CDR3 sequence is CASSQDRSYEQYF. In DNA form, the CDR3 reads TGTGCCAGCAGCCAGGACAGATCCTACGAGCAGTACTTC.

V is TRBV6-1 and J is TRBJ1-2, with 7 nucleotides matching TRBD1. Germline V lookup: CDR1 MNHNS, CDR2 SASEGT. This CDR3 region has 15 residues. Germline trimming cut 6 bases from V and 2 bases from J; bases unmatched to any gene: 9. The CDR3 loop reads CASSITSTGNYGYTF. The CDR3 DNA reads as TGTGCCAGCAGCATAACCTCGACAGGGAACTATGGCTACACCTTC.

A few counts support this clone. This sequence joins TRBV28 and TRBJ2-5, with D possibly being TRBD2 (5 bases). The end of the DNA is better explained by TRBJ2-7, so the J call may be wrong. This CDR3 has 12 amino acids. CDR1 is MDHEN, CDR2 SYDVKM, per germline. CDR3 in amino acids: CASSSGNYEQYF. CDR3 sequence (DNA): TGTGCCAGCAGTTCCGGGAACTACGAGCAGTACTTC.

The genes are TRBV29-1 and TRBJ1-1; D not certain. The CDR3 spans 14 residues. The ends were cut back, 8 bases at V and 1 base at J, with 17 bases in the middle. Germline CDR1 is SQVTM and CDR2 is ANQGSEA. CDR3 region: CSPTDPRRNTEAFF. In DNA, the CDR3 is TGCAGCCCCACCGACCCCCGGAGGAACACTGAAGCTTTCTTT. The full variable domain, its missing parts supplied by reference TRBV29-1 and TRBJ1-1, is SAVISQKPSRDICQRGTSLTIQCQVDSQVTMMFWYRQQPGQSLTLIATANQGSEATYESGFVIDKFPISRPNLTFSTLTVSNMSPEDSSIYLCSPTDPRRNTEAFFGQGTRLTVV.

This clone came up a few times. The rearrangement joins TRBV29-1 to TRBJ1-1; D unresolved. V was trimmed by 4 bases and J by 11 bases, leaving 11 bases between them. CDR3 length: 10 amino acids. Per germline, CDR1 SQVTM and CDR2 ANQGSEA. CDR3 coding DNA: TGCAGCGTTGTTGAACTTGCCGCTTTCTTT. Translated, it gives CSVVELAAFF.

The rearrangement uses TRBV6-1 and TRBJ1-5; D gene ambiguous. V was trimmed by 0 bases and J by 0 bases, leaving 6 bases between them. This CDR3 is built from 15 residues. Germline loops: CDR1 MNHNS, CDR2 SASEGT. The DNA of the CDR3 is TGTGCCAGCAGTGAAGCGGGAGTTAGCAATCAGCCCCAGCATTTT. Protein sequence: CASSEAGVSNQPQHF.